Below, 10 T cell receptor beta chains from the same sample are listed, as sequenced in a study of ipilimumab plus nivolumab after autologous stem cell transplantation. Method: immunoSEQ multiplex PCR; TCRdb's copy keeps in-frame clones and lacks some. The data contain under 15,000 clones, approximately 70% of them singletons. Sequencing was performed on PBMCs, taken in a trial of ipilimumab plus nivolumab as post-transplant consolidation. All receptors come from a male donor with diffuse large B-cell lymphoma.

The rearrangement uses TRBV9 and TRBJ1-1, with D unresolved. V was pared by 3 bases and J by 7 bases, with 19 bases between. This CDR3 is 15 amino acids long. Germline V lookup: CDR1 SGDLS, CDR2 YYNGEE. CDR3 sequence reads: CASSALAQRTSEAFF. In nucleotides, the CDR3 is TGTGCCAGCAGCGCCCTCGCACAAAGGACCAGTGAAGCTTTCTTT.

The chain joins TRBV7-2 to TRBJ2-2; TRBD1 is a possible D gene (7 bases). V gave up 4 bases and J gave up 7 bases, with 16 bases separating them. This CDR3 has 15 amino acids. Germline CDR1 is SGHTA and CDR2 is FQGNSA. The CDR3 region has the DNA TGTGCCAGCAGCTCAGAGGGCAGGGGGGTCGGGGAGCTGTTTTTT. It specifies CASSSEGRGVGELFF.

V is TRBV4-1 and J is TRBJ2-1; 10 positions agree with TRBD2. Trimming cost V 3 bases and J 9 bases; bases outside gene matches: 14. CDR1 and CDR2 from the germline V gene are MGHRA and YSYEKL. The CDR3 extends over 17 amino acids. The CDR3 bases are TGCGCCAGCAGCCATGGCCTTTCAGTAGCGGGAGGTGTTGAGCAGTTCTTC. Translating gives CASSHGLSVAGGVEQFF.

This clone was observed a few times. The rearrangement links TRBV6-1 to TRBJ1-4; D may be TRBD1 (6 bases). Per germline, CDR1 MNHNS and CDR2 SASEGT. With 7 bases removed from V and 5 bases from J, the gap between germline ends came to 14 bases. CDR3 length equals 14 residues. The DNA of the CDR3 is TGTGCCAGCATAAGCGACAGGTCGAATGAAAAACTGTTTTTT. Translation gives CASISDRSNEKLFF.

Points on this clone: This specimen includes other DNA sequences encoding the same CDR3. The chain has TRBV4-1 and TRBJ1-5, with D unresolved. The CDR3 has 13 amino acids. V was clipped by 1 base and J by 6 bases, with 7 bases between them. Per germline, CDR1 MGHRA and CDR2 YSYEKL. The DNA of the CDR3 is TGCGCCAGCAGCCAAGCCGAATTTCAGCCCCAGCATTTT. Translating gives CASSQAEFQPQHF.

V is TRBV19 and J is TRBJ1-1, with a weak D call TRBD1 (5 bases). The CDR3 length is 12 residues. Germline-derived CDR1 and CDR2 are LNHDA and SQIVND (reference sequence). V shed 8 bases and J shed 0 bases, with 7 bases lying between them. The CDR3 bases are TGTGCCAGTCAGGGACTGAACACTGAAGCTTTCTTT. Its translation is CASQGLNTEAFF.

The gene calls are TRBV7-7 and TRBJ2-3; TRBD1 matches 8 bases. The ends lost 4 bases at V and 0 bases at J; junction bases unmatched: 3. Looked up from germline, CDR1 is SSHAT and CDR2 is FNYEAQ (reference sequence). This CDR3 region has 15 residues. As DNA, the CDR3 is TGTGCCAGCAGCTACGGACAGGGAAGCACAGATACGCAGTATTTT. Translation: CASSYGQGSTDTQYF.

The genes are TRBV19 and TRBJ2-7; D might be TRBD1 or TRBD2, each matching 7 bases. This CDR3 is 15 amino acids long. Trimming stripped 2 bases from V and 2 bases from J, with 13 bases between. The germline V gene has CDR1 LNHDA and CDR2 SQIVND (reference sequence). CDR3 nucleotide sequence: TGTGCCAGTAGTATAACAGGGGAGGGGACCTACGAGCAGTACTTC. Translation gives CASSITGEGTYEQYF.

This sequence joins TRBV5-1 and TRBJ2-1; 9 bases are a match to TRBD2. CDR1 is SGHRS, CDR2 YFSETQ, per germline. The junction had 3 bases not matched to a gene; V was cut back by 1 base and J by 4 bases. The CDR3 loop spans 15 amino acids. The CDR3 spells CASSLPSGGYNEQFF. For the CDR3, the DNA is TGCGCCAGCAGCTTGCCCAGCGGGGGGTACAATGAGCAGTTCTTC.

The chain joins TRBV6-1 to TRBJ1-1, with 7 nucleotides matching TRBD1. The trim removed 6 bases at V and 5 bases at J, leaving 9 bases unmatched. From germline, CDR1 is MNHNS and CDR2 SASEGT. The CDR3 totals 14 residues. The CDR3 DNA follows: TGTGCCAGCAGGGAAACAGGGGAGGCTACTGAAGCTTTCTTT. Translating gives CASRETGEATEAFF.